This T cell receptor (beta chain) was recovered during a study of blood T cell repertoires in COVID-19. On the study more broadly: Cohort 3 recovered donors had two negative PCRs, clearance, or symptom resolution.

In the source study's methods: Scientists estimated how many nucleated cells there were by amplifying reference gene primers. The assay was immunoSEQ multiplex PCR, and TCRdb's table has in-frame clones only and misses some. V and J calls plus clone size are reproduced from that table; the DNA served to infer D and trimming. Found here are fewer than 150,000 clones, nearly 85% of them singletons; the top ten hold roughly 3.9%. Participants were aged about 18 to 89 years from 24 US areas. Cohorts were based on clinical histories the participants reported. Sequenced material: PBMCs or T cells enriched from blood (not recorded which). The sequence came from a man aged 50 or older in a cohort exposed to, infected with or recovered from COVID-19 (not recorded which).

This CDR3 is CASSLNRDRLNYGYTF. CDR3 coding DNA: TGTGCCAGCAGCTTGAACCGGGACAGGCTTAACTATGGCTACACCTTC. The rearrangement joins TRBV7-2 to TRBJ1-2; 8 nucleotides agree with TRBD1. Trimming cost V 3 bases and J 1 base; bases outside gene matches: 7. The CDR3 length is 16 residues. The germline V gene encodes CDR1 SGHTA and CDR2 FQGNSA.